These 13 T cell receptor beta chains were all obtained from the same sample, sequenced in a study of shared clonotypes between healthy human individuals. Here immunoSEQ multiplex PCR was the method, and the copy in TCRdb shows in-frame clones only, minus some. This table has more than 400,000 clones, 60% to 80% appearing once. What was sequenced was PBMCs. Receptors originate from a woman aged 40 to 50 in good health. Some clones in this sample may be carry-over from other donors' samples.

This clone appeared a single time. The chain joins TRBV28 to TRBJ2-1; possible D gene TRBD2, 5 bases. V was cut by 6 bases and J by 9 bases, with 15 bases left in between. The CDR3 spans 13 residues. The germline V gene encodes CDR1 MDHEN and CDR2 SYDVKM. CDR3 coding DNA: TGTGCCAGCAGACGGACGCTTACTAGTGAGCAGTTCTTC. Translating it yields CASRRTLTSEQFF.

Written as DNA, the CDR3 is TGTGCCAGCAGTAGGAGGACTAGTCGGGGGGAGCAGTACTTC. Its protein is CASSRRTSRGEQYF. The genes are TRBV28 and TRBJ2-7, with 7 positions matching TRBD2. Germline lookup yields CDR1 MDHEN and CDR2 SYDVKM. The CDR3 contains 14 residues. V lost 5 bases and J lost 7; bases outside the gene matches: 11.

Details on this clone: This sample includes further DNA sequences coding for the same CDR3. The chain employs TRBV2 and TRBJ2-1; 11 bases agree with TRBD2. The V and J ends lost 5 bases and 4 bases, in that order; junction bases with no gene match: 1. This CDR3 contains 14 residues. The germline V gene has CDR1 SNHLY and CDR2 FYNNEI. The CDR3 sequence is CASSRLAGYNEQFF. CDR3 DNA: TGTGCCAGCAGTAGACTAGCGGGATACAATGAGCAGTTCTTC. Filled out from reference TRBV2 and TRBJ2-1, the complete variable domain reads EPEVTQTPSHQVTQMGQEVILRCVPISNHLYFYWYRQILGQKVEFLVSFYNNEISEKSEIFDDQFSVERPDGSNFTLKIRSTKLEDSAMYFCASSRLAGYNEQFFGPGTRLTVL.

The chain recombines TRBV10-3 with TRBJ1-1; D may be TRBD1 (5 bases). Germline assignment: CDR1 ENHRY and CDR2 SYGVKD. This CDR3 has 16 amino acids. Trimming took 6 bases from V and 6 from J, leaving 23 bases between them. This chain's CDR3 is CAIRPKMAWGLPEAFF. The CDR3 DNA follows: TGTGCCATCAGGCCCAAGATGGCGTGGGGCCTCCCTGAAGCTTTCTTT.

This clone has only one observation. V and J are TRBV7-7 and TRBJ1-4; 7 nucleotides line up with TRBD1. The length of the CDR3 is 16 residues. V shed 5 bases and J 0 bases; nucleotides not matched to a gene: 6. CDR1 and CDR2 (germline): SSHAT, FNYEAQ (reference sequence). The CDR3 here is CASSPGTAATNEKLFF. The CDR3 coding sequence is TGTGCCAGCAGCCCCGGGACAGCTGCAACTAATGAAAAACTGTTTTTT.

This chain joins TRBV20-1 and TRBJ2-7; D is ambiguous. V was trimmed by 6 bases and J by 4 bases, leaving 7 bases between them. Germline V CDR1 and CDR2: DFQATT, SNEGSKA (reference sequence). The CDR3 spans 10 residues. CDR3 nucleotide sequence: TGCAGTGCCGTAAAGTACGAGCAGTACTTC. It encodes CSAVKYEQYF.

This clone was counted ten times or more. V is TRBV11-3 and J is TRBJ2-1, with 7 bases lining up with TRBD1. With 5 bases clipped from V and 12 bases from J, the junction kept 10 bases outside the gene matches. Germline lookup yields CDR1 SGHNT and CDR2 YENEEA. The CDR3 is made up of 13 amino acids. The CDR3 spells CASSRDSSSGQFF. CDR3 DNA: TGTGCCAGCAGCCGGGACAGCAGCTCTGGGCAGTTCTTC.

This chain connects TRBV7-9 to TRBJ2-1, with TRBD2 identical over 10 bases. J was trimmed by 8 bases and V by 7 bases; bases with no gene match: 8. The CDR3 is 14 residues long. From germline, CDR1 is SEHNR and CDR2 FQNEAQ (reference sequence). This CDR3 reads CASKSGTSADEQFF. In DNA, the CDR3 is TGTGCCAGCAAGTCCGGGACTAGCGCTGATGAGCAGTTCTTC.

In this sample, this clone turned up many times. This sequence joins TRBV5-1 and TRBJ2-4; D perhaps matches TRBD1 (6 bases). Germline V gives CDR1 SGHRS, CDR2 YFSETQ. Trimming stripped 1 base from V and 4 bases from J, with 9 bases between. This CDR3 has 14 residues. The CDR3, as DNA: TGCGCCAGCAGCTTGCGGGACAAAAAAAACATTCAGTACTTC. Residues: CASSLRDKKNIQYF.

V gene TRBV9 combines with J gene TRBJ2-7; 8 nucleotides match TRBD2. Germline trimming cut 4 bases from V and 3 bases from J; bases unmatched to any gene: 6. Germline V CDR1 and CDR2: SGDLS, YYNGEE. This CDR3 comprises 14 residues. The DNA of the CDR3 is TGTGCCAGCAGCCCCACTAGCGGCAACTACGAGCAGTACTTC. This encodes CASSPTSGNYEQYF.

This chain uses TRBV5-6 with TRBJ1-2; possible D gene TRBD1, 5 bases. V was shortened by 2 bases and J by 0 bases, with 8 bases between the two germline ends. The CDR3 has 14 amino acids. Germline CDR1 is SGHDT and CDR2 is YYEEEE. The CDR3 DNA is TGTGCCAGCAGCTTATTACAGGCTAACTATGGCTACACCTTC. It yields the protein CASSLLQANYGYTF.

Ten or more counts support this clone. At the DNA level, this CDR3 is encoded by other sequences in the same sample as well. The chain carries TRBV18 and TRBJ1-3, with 9 nucleotides matching TRBD1. The CDR3 is made up of 17 amino acids. Germline loops: CDR1 KGHSH, CDR2 LQKENI. The V segment lost 3 bases and the J segment 2 bases; nucleotides outside the gene matches: 8. CDR3 in amino acids: CASSPRTGERTGNTIYF. In nucleotides, the CDR3 is TGTGCCAGCTCACCGAGGACAGGGGAGAGGACTGGAAACACCATATATTTT.

The chain recombines TRBV6-5 with TRBJ2-3; D is ambiguous. This CDR3 has 11 residues. The V end lost 6 bases, the J end lost 7 bases, and 8 bases lay between the germline ends. Germline lookup yields CDR1 MNHEY and CDR2 SVGAGI. Here the CDR3 reads CASSPIYTQYF. Here the CDR3 DNA reads TGTGCCAGCAGCCCCATATATACGCAGTATTTT.